This passage covers 8 T cell receptor beta chains from one sample sequenced in a study of T-cell reconstitution after alpha-beta-depleted transplantation in children. Unique molecular identifiers were built into the TCRbeta library. TCRdb re-called the PCR reads through MiXCR, storing one row per CDR3 protein. Of 400,000 to 500,000 distinct CDR3 sequences listed, approximately 11% are singletons. Sequencing used PBMCs from the stem cell graft donor, obtained from the stem cell graft. These receptors originate from a human donor who donated a stem cell graft to a child with acute myeloid leukemia.

As for this clonotype: The germline gene is not matched at one end of the junction; a read error may be the cause. In DNA, the CDR3 is TGTGCTAGCAGCTTAGGCGGGGGGGCCGGTGAGCAGTTCTTC. Amino acids: CASSLGGGAGEQFF. V usage is TRBV7-7 and J usage is TRBJ2-1; 9 nucleotides agree with TRBD2. Germline assignment: CDR1 SSHAT and CDR2 FNYEAQ (reference sequence). CDR3 length equals 14 residues.

To note about this clonotype: At one end, the junction sequence differs from germline, possibly due to a read error. The chain is built from TRBV11-2 and TRBJ2-4; 7 nucleotides match TRBD1. Germline loops: CDR1 SGHAT, CDR2 FQNNGV. This CDR3 comprises 14 residues. CDR3: CASTLKQGRNIQYF. The DNA of the CDR3 is TGTGCCAGCACCTTAAAACAGGGGAGAAACATTCAGTACTTC.

This clonotype has just one count. In DNA form, the CDR3 reads TGTGCCAGCAGTTACTCGACCCTGATGATACGGGAGAACAATGAGCAGTTCTTC. Amino acids: CASSYSTLMIRENNEQFF. The chain has TRBV6-5 and TRBJ2-1; D might be TRBD2 (6 bases). The germline CDR1 and CDR2 sequences are MNHEY and SVGAGI. The CDR3 has 18 residues. Deletions cut 0 bases from V and 5 bases from J, with 20 bases between.

J is TRBJ2-7 and V is TRBV7-2, with TRBD2 matching 7 bases. The germline V gene encodes CDR1 SGHTA and CDR2 FQGNSA. V gave up 2 bases and J gave up 3 bases; unmatched junction bases: 13. The CDR3 runs 17 residues. The CDR3 spells CASSLKPLAATNYEQYF. CDR3 coding DNA: TGTGCCAGCAGCTTAAAGCCTCTAGCGGCAACTAACTACGAGCAGTACTTC. The entire variable domain, with the rest obtained from reference TRBV7-2 and TRBJ2-7, is as follows: GAGVSQSPSNKVTEKGKDVELRCDPISGHTALYWYRQSLGQGLEFLIYFQGNSAPDKSGLPSDRFSAERTGGSVSTLTIQRTQQEDSAVYLCASSLKPLAATNYEQYFGPGTRLTVT.

This clonotype was observed a few times. The CDR3 is CASSPGLAGGVRQFF. CDR3 coding DNA: TGTGCCAGCAGCCCGGGACTAGCGGGAGGAGTTCGGCAGTTCTTC. J is TRBJ2-1 and V is TRBV13; TRBD2 aligns across 15 bases. Germline values: CDR1 PRHDT, CDR2 FYEKMQ (reference sequence). This CDR3 has 15 amino acids. The ends lost 5 bases at V and 12 bases at J; junction bases unmatched: 8.

V gene TRBV6-2 or TRBV6-3 combines with J gene TRBJ1-1; no reliable D call. With 6 bases removed from V and 8 bases from J, the gap between germline ends came to 19 bases. This CDR3 region has 14 residues. CDR1 is MNHEY and CDR2 is SVGEGT in the germline V gene. As DNA, the CDR3 is TGTGCCAGCAGCAAACCTCCGGGATTGGTAGAAGCTTTCTTT. Its protein product is CASSKPPGLVEAFF.

The CDR3 sequence: CASSDPSLGQETQYF. The CDR3 DNA sequence: TGCGCCAGCAGTGACCCATCTTTGGGTCAAGAGACCCAGTACTTC. This chain links TRBV10-1 with TRBJ2-5; D not certain. V was clipped by 3 bases and J by 2 bases, with 13 bases between them. The CDR3 contains 15 residues. The germline gives CDR1 WNHNN, CDR2 SYGVQD (reference sequence).

The rearrangement joins TRBV5-1 to TRBJ1-2; D is possibly TRBD1 (5 bases). The CDR3 extends over 16 amino acids. The germline V gene encodes CDR1 SGHRS and CDR2 YFSETQ. V was trimmed by 3 bases and J by 0 bases, leaving 15 bases between them. The DNA of the CDR3 is TGCGCCAGCAGCTGGGGGTCGGGGTTTGCTAACTATGGCTACACCTTC. This sequence encodes CASSWGSGFANYGYTF.